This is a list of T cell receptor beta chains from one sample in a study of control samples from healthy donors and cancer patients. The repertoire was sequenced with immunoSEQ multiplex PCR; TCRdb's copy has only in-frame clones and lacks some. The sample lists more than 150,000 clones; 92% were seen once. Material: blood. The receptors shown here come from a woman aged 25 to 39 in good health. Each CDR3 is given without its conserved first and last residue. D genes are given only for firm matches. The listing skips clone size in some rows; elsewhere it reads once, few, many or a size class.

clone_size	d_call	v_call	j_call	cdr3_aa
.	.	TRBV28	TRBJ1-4	ASSLVTATNEKLF
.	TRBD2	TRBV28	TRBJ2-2	ASSLGTSGSTGELF
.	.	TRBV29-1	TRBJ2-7	SVEGSEQGGEQY
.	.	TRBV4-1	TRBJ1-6	ASSHEASPDTLH
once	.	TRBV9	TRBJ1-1	ASSVGAGAYTEAF
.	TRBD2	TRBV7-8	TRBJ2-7	ASSPGGTRAYEQY
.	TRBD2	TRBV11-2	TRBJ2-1	ASSLVSSGTHNEQF
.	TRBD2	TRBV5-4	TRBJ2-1	ASSRSGLADNEQF
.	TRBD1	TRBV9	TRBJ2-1	ASSPRDSKQF
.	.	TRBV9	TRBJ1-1	ASSPRQELGEAF
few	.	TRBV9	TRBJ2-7	ASSPGTRLYEQY
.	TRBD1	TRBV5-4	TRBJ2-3	ASSVVWDRGSDTQY
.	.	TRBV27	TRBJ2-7	ASSSTTPSYEQY
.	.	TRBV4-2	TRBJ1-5	ASSQVPGSNQPQH
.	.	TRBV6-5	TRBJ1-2	ASSYQGSDGYT
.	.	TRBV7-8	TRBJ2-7	ASRALVRGSYEQY
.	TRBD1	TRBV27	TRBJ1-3	ASSGSGQGTGNTIY
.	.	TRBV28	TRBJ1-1	ASSPSSGAGNTEAF
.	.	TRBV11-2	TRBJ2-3	ASSLAGRGSDTQY
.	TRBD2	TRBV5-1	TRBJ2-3	ASSWGTSGTDTQY
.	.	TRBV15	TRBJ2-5	ATSREPPTQY
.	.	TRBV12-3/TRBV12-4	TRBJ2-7	ASIQTDSYEQY
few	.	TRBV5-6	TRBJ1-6	ASSFANSPLH
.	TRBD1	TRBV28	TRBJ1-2	ASRTAGQVGYGYT
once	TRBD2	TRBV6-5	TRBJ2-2	ATSQRGGTGELF
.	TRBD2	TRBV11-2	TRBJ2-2	ASSHPPTSGRALELF
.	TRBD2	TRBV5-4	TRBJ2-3	ASSAGLASFPDTQY
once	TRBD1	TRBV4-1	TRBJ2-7	ASSQATGGEQY
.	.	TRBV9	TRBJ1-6	ASSVDDFLGALH
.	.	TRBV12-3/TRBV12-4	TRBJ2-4	ASSDEDRDIQY
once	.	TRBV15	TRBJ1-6	ATSRDDMASSYNSPLH
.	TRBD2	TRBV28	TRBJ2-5	ASSQSSSGRTETQY
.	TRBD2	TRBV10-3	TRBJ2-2	AILLAGGSRNTGELF
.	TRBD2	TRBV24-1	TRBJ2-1	ATSRGGRIEQF
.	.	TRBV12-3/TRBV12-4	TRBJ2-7	ASTLHSYEQY
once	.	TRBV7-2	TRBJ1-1	ASSSYPNTDQAF
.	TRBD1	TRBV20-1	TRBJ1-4	SASSYGTGGRSEKLF
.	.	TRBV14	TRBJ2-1	ASSLGAQGRANEQF
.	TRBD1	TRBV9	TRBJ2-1	ASSATGVDEQF
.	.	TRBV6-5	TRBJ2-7	ASRTSYEQY
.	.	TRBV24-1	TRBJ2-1	ATSQYEQF
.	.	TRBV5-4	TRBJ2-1	ASSLPGGSYNEQF